This T cell receptor beta chain originates from a study of technical replicates of blood from several donors. V lost 5 bases, J lost 4 bases, and 21 bases lay in between. The germline gives CDR1 SGHAT, CDR2 FQDESV (reference sequence). There are 17 residues in the CDR3. Data came from immunoSEQ multiplex PCR; TCRdb stores just in-frame clones and leaves some out. The sample records 15,000 to 20,000 clones, around 86% being singletons. V gene TRBV11-1 combines with J gene TRBJ2-1; D possibly corresponds to TRBD2 (5 bases). The sample taken for sequencing was PBMCs. The sequence was obtained from a human donor in good health. CDR3 DNA sequence: TGTGCCAGCAGCCCAGGCGGGCGGCGGGCCCTTTACAATGAGCAGTTCTTC. Its protein is CASSPGGRRALYNEQFF. Combining the CDR3 with reference TRBV11-1 and TRBJ2-1 gives the whole variable domain EAEVAQSPRYKITEKSQAVAFWCDPISGHATLYWYRQILGQGPELLVQFQDESVVDDSQLPKDRFSAERLKGVDSTLKIQPAELGDSAMYLCASSPGGRRALYNEQFFGPGTRLTVL.